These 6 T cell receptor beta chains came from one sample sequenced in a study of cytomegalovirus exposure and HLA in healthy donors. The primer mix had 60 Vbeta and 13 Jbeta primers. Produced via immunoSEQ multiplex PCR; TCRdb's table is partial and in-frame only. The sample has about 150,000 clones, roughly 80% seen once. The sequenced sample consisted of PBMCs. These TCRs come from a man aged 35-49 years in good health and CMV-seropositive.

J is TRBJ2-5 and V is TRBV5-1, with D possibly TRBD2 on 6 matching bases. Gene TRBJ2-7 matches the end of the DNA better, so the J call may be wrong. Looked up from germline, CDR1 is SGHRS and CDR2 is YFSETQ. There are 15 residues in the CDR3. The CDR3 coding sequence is TGCGCCAGCATTCCCGGAGGGTCTTCCTCCTACGAGCAGTACTTC. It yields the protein CASIPGGSSSYEQYF.

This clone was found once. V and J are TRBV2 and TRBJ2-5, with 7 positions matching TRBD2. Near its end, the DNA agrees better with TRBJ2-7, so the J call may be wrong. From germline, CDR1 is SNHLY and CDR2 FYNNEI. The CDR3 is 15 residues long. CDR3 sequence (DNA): TGTGCCAGCAGTGAGTTAGCGGGCCTCTCCTACGAGCAGTACTTC. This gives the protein CASSELAGLSYEQYF.

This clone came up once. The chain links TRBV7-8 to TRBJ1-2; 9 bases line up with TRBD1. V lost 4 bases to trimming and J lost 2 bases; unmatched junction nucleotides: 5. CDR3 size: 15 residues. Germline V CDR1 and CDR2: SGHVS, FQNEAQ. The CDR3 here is CASSWSGTGNYGYTF. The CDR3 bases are TGTGCCAGCAGCTGGTCCGGGACAGGGAACTATGGCTACACCTTC. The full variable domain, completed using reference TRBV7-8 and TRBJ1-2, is GAGVSQSPRYKVAKRGQDVALRCDPISGHVSLFWYQQALGQGPEFLTYFQNEAQLDKSGLPSDRFFAERPEGSVSTLKIQRTQQEDSAVYLCASSWSGTGNYGYTFGSGTRLTVV.

For the CDR3, the DNA is TGTGCCAGCAGCCGAAACAGGGGAGGCAATTCACCCCTCCACTTT. Encoded protein: CASSRNRGGNSPLHF. This chain uses TRBV5-4 with TRBJ1-6; 7 bases fit TRBD1. The CDR3 extends over 15 amino acids. In germline, CDR1 is SGHNT, CDR2 YYREEE (reference sequence). After removal of 4 bases from V and 7 bases from J, the junction contained 8 bases not matched to a gene.

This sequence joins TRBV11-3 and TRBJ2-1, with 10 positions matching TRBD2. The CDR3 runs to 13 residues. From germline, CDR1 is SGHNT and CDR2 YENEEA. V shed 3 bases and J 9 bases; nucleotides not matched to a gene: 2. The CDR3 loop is CASSLGLASEQFF. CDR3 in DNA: TGTGCCAGCAGCTTGGGACTAGCGTCTGAGCAGTTCTTC.

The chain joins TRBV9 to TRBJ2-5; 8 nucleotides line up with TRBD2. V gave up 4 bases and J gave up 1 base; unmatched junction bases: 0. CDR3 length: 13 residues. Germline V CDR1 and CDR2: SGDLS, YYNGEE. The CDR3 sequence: CASSTSGQETQYF. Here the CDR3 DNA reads TGTGCCAGCAGCACTAGCGGCCAAGAGACCCAGTACTTC.